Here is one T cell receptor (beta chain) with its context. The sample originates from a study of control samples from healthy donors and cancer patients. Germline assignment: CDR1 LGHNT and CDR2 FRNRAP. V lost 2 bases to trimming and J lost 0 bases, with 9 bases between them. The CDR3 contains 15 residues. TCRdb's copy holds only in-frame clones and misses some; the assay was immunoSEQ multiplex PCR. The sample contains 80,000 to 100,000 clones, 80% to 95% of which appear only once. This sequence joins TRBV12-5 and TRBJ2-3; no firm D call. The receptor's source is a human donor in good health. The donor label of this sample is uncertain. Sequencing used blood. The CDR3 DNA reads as TGTGCTAGTGGTTTGCAAGGCTTTAGCACAGATACGCAGTATTTT. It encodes CASGLQGFSTDTQYF. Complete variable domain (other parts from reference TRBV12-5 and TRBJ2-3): DARVTQTPRHKVTEMGQEVTMRCQPILGHNTVFWYRQTMMQGLELLAYFRNRAPLDDSGMPKDRFSAEMPDATLATLKIQPSEPRDSAVYFCASGLQGFSTDTQYFGPGTRLTVL.